Included here is one T cell receptor (beta chain) sequence, with context. Its target is unknown. The data originate from a study of PD-1 blockade in classical Hodgkin lymphoma. Overall study findings and caveats: Relative to healthy donors, newly diagnosed patients reportedly had lower baseline TCR diversity, which was reported as lower still in relapsed/refractory patients.

Relapse was seen in all patients after autologous stem cell transplantation, and brentuximab vedotin exposure was variable. Using magnetic negative selection, the CD4+ T cells were separated out of thawed PBMCs. The germline V gene has CDR1 SGHRS and CDR2 YFSETQ. V was clipped by 4 bases and J by 2 bases, with 10 bases between them. This CDR3 comprises 14 residues. The method was immunoSEQ multiplex PCR; TCRdb's version includes in-frame clones alone and lacks a portion of them. The table shows fewer than 15,000 clones, with under 90% occurring only once. The sequence was obtained from a human donor with classical Hodgkin lymphoma. The chain uses TRBV5-1 and TRBJ1-3, with D possibly being TRBD1 (5 bases). The sample was CD4+ T cells from blood, taken at baseline. The CDR3 nucleotides are TGCGCCAGCAGCCCAGGGAGTGCTGGAAACACCATATATTTT. Its protein product is CASSPGSAGNTIYF.